The T cell receptor (beta chain) described here comes from a study of blood T cell repertoires in COVID-19. Study information: From the United States, Italy and Spain came samples of acute and convalescent COVID-19. T cells, B-cell-depleted T cells, or PBMCs supplied cDNA or gDNA.

The CDR3 contains 16 residues. The germline V gene has CDR1 SGHRS and CDR2 YFSETQ. The V gene end was trimmed by 0 bases and the J gene end by 1 base; junction bases not matched to a gene: 6. In the original analysis: Estimates of nucleated cell counts were drawn from the amplification of reference gene primers. Produced via immunoSEQ multiplex PCR; TCRdb's table is partial and in-frame only. The V and J calls and clone size are taken from that table; D and trimming were inferred from the DNA. The data contain 150,000 to 200,000 clones, about nine tenths of them singletons. The sample taken for sequencing was peripheral blood. This clonotype originated in a middle-aged man with acute or convalescent COVID-19. The J gene is TRBJ2-5, the V gene TRBV5-1; the match to TRBD1 covers 7 bases. The CDR3 reads CASSLVVSGGQETQYF. CDR3 bases: TGCGCCAGCAGCTTGGTGGTTTCAGGGGGCCAAGAGACCCAGTACTTC. The entire variable domain, with the rest obtained from reference TRBV5-1 and TRBJ2-5, is as follows: KAGVTQTPRYLIKTRGQQVTLSCSPISGHRSVSWYQQTPGQGLQFLFEYFSETQRNKGNFPGRFSGRQFSNSRSEMNVSTLELGDSALYLCASSLVVSGGQETQYFGPGTRLLVL.